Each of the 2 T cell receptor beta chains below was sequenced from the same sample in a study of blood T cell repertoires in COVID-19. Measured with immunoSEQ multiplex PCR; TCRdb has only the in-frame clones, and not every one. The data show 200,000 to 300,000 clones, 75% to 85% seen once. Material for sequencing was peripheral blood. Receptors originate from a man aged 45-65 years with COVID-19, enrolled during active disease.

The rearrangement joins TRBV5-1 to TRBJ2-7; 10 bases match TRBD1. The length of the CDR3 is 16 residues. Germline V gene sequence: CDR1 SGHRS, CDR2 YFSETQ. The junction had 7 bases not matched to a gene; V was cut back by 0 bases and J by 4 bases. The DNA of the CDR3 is TGCGCCAGCAGCTTGGATACCGGGGACAGGGGTTACGAGCAGTACTTC. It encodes CASSLDTGDRGYEQYF. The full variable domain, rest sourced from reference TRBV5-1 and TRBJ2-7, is KAGVTQTPRYLIKTRGQQVTLSCSPISGHRSVSWYQQTPGQGLQFLFEYFSETQRNKGNFPGRFSGRQFSNSRSEMNVSTLELGDSALYLCASSLDTGDRGYEQYFGPGTRLTVT.

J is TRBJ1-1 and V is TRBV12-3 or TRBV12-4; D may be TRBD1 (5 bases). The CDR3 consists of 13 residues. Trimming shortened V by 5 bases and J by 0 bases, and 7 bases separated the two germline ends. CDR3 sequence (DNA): TGTGCCAGCAGTAGACAGTTGAACACTGAAGCTTTCTTT. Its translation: CASSRQLNTEAFF.